This T cell receptor beta chain stems from a study of early T cells in non-severe SARS-CoV-2 infection. The length of the CDR3 is 16 residues. Trimming cost V 4 bases and J 0 bases, with 11 bases left between them. Germline assignment: CDR1 SGHRS and CDR2 YFSETQ. The library protocol tagged individual cDNA molecules with unique molecular identifiers. TCRdb recomputed calls from the 5' RACE reads with MiXCR, one row per CDR3 protein. Among roughly 120,000 distinct CDR3 sequences listed, 10% to 15% were seen once. The V gene is TRBV5-1, the J gene TRBJ2-6, with TRBD1 as a possible D gene (6 bases). This clonotype was obtained from an adult who was a healthcare worker with PCR-confirmed SARS-CoV-2 infection or an uninfected control (not recorded which). Material: whole blood, obtained at baseline. The chain's CDR3 is CASSPPDSSGANVLTF. The CDR3, as DNA: TGCGCCAGCAGCCCCCCGGACAGCTCTGGGGCCAACGTCCTGACTTTC.